A single sample gave rise to the 16 T cell receptor beta chains below, sequenced in a study of cytomegalovirus exposure and HLA in healthy donors. 13 Jbeta primers and 60 Vbeta primers were used for the PCR. Some clones are missing from TCRdb's copy, which holds only in-frame ones; the method was immunoSEQ multiplex PCR. This repertoire shows more than 90,000 clones, roughly 72% found once; its top ten account for about 0.53%. The sample was PBMCs. The receptors come from a man younger than 45 in good health and CMV-seronegative.

The table lists this clone with a count of one. V usage is TRBV9 and J usage is TRBJ1-4; 7 bases are a match to TRBD1. Per the germline V gene, CDR1 is SGDLS and CDR2 is YYNGEE. The junction had 12 bases not matched to a gene; V was cut back by 3 bases and J by 7 bases. The CDR3 length is 16 residues. In DNA, the CDR3 is TGTGCCAGCAGCGCCCTAGGAGGGGGCATCGGTGAAAAACTGTTTTTT. Its protein is CASSALGGGIGEKLFF.

J is TRBJ2-7 and V is TRBV19; 12 nucleotides align to TRBD2. Germline values: CDR1 LNHDA, CDR2 SQIVND (reference sequence). The CDR3 spans 15 residues. Trimming at V came to 4 bases and at J to 1 base, leaving 2 bases not matched to a gene. The chain's CDR3 is CASSTTSGSSYEQYV. In DNA, the CDR3 is TGTGCCAGTAGTACGACTAGCGGGAGTTCCTACGAGCAGTACGTC.

The chain has TRBV7-3 and TRBJ1-1; 11 bases map to TRBD1. Germline V lookup: CDR1 SGHTA, CDR2 FQGTGA. The CDR3 covers 15 residues. Unmatched junction bases numbered 12, after V lost 4 bases and J lost 11 bases. For the CDR3, the DNA is TGTGCCAGCAGCTCCCAGGGACAGGGGGTAGGACGGGCTTTCTTT. This encodes CASSSQGQGVGRAFF. The full variable domain, in which reference TRBV7-3 and TRBJ1-1 provide the parts outside the CDR3, is GAGVSQTPSNKVTEKGKYVELRCDPISGHTALYWYRQSLGQGPEFLIYFQGTGAADDSGLPNDRFFAVRPEGSVSTLKIQRTERGDSAVYLCASSSQGQGVGRAFFGQGTRLTVV.

The genes are TRBV28 and TRBJ2-3; 7 bases line up with TRBD1. CDR1 and CDR2 from the germline V gene are MDHEN and SYDVKM. V lost 7 bases to trimming and J lost 4 bases; unmatched junction nucleotides: 8. CDR3 length: 14 amino acids. This CDR3 reads CASTPGGWADTQYF. CDR3 DNA sequence: TGTGCCAGCACCCCAGGGGGATGGGCAGATACGCAGTATTTT.

This clone has just a few counts. The gene calls are TRBV13 and TRBJ1-1, with D perhaps matching TRBD1 (5 bases). CDR1 is PRHDT, CDR2 FYEKMQ, per germline (reference sequence). The CDR3 consists of 14 residues. With 7 bases removed from V and 5 bases from J, the gap between germline ends came to 17 bases. The CDR3 sequence: CASTALGPTTEAFF. CDR3 DNA sequence: TGTGCCAGCACCGCTCTGGGGCCCACGACTGAAGCTTTCTTT.

The V gene is TRBV7-9, the J gene TRBJ2-3, with 14 bases lining up with TRBD2. There are 18 residues in the CDR3. The junction had 5 bases not matched to a gene; V was cut back by 3 bases and J by 0 bases. Germline CDR1 is SEHNR and CDR2 is FQNEAQ (reference sequence). Here the CDR3 reads CASSFGTSGSYSTDTQYF. The CDR3 DNA sequence: TGTGCCAGCAGCTTCGGGACTAGCGGGAGCTATAGCACAGATACGCAGTATTTT.

The chain has TRBV10-3 and TRBJ1-4; no clear D. This CDR3 comprises 15 residues. The germline V and J ends were trimmed by 10 bases and 4 bases, with 19 bases remaining between them. From germline, CDR1 is ENHRY and CDR2 SYGVKD. CDR3 protein: CATAQPQTSNEKLFF. CDR3 DNA: TGTGCCACGGCGCAACCCCAGACTAGTAATGAAAAACTGTTTTTT.

The chain combines TRBV13 with TRBJ1-1, with TRBD1 matching 7 bases. J gave up 1 base and V 3 bases, and 5 bases lay outside the gene matches. Germline assignment: CDR1 PRHDT and CDR2 FYEKMQ (reference sequence). The CDR3 is 15 residues long. The CDR3 nucleotides are TGTGCCAGCAGCTTCCTGCGGACAGGGAACACTGAAGCTTTCTTT. Protein product: CASSFLRTGNTEAFF.

This clone was seen only a few times. The V and J genes are TRBV4-2 and TRBJ1-1; 8 bases fit TRBD1. Germline V gene lookup returns CDR1 LGHNA and CDR2 YNFKEQ. The CDR3 runs 14 residues. V was clipped by 4 bases and J by 4 bases; unmatched bases: 5. CDR3 amino acids: CASSRTTGGTEAFF. CDR3 sequence (DNA): TGTGCCAGCAGCCGCACAACAGGGGGCACTGAAGCTTTCTTT.

The chain joins TRBV7-6 to TRBJ2-3, with 11 nucleotides matching TRBD2. This CDR3 comprises 17 residues. The V and J ends lost 0 bases and 2 bases, in that order; junction bases with no gene match: 4. Germline V gives CDR1 SGHVS, CDR2 FNYEAQ. In DNA form, the CDR3 reads TGTGCCAGCAGCTTAGCGACTAGCGGGGAGTTCACAGATACGCAGTATTTT. Amino acid sequence: CASSLATSGEFTDTQYF.

The gene calls are TRBV5-1 and TRBJ2-3, with 11 positions matching TRBD2. Germline-derived CDR1 and CDR2 are SGHRS and YFSETQ. V lost 3 bases to trimming and J lost 1 base; unmatched junction nucleotides: 4. CDR3 length: 16 amino acids. This chain's CDR3 is CASSSLAGGRTDTQYF. The CDR3, as DNA: TGCGCCAGCAGCTCCTTAGCGGGAGGGCGCACAGATACGCAGTATTTT.

The V and J genes are TRBV11-2 and TRBJ2-3, with D possibly TRBD1 on 5 matching bases. CDR3 length: 15 amino acids. V lost 5 bases and J 3 bases, leaving 15 bases between the germline ends. The germline CDR1 and CDR2 sequences are SGHAT and FQNNGV. CDR3: CASSPRAGLTDTQYF. The CDR3 region has the DNA TGTGCCAGCAGCCCCCGGGCAGGGCTAACAGATACGCAGTATTTT.

This clone was picked up one time. The chain links TRBV4-3 to TRBJ2-1; 9 positions match TRBD2. The CDR3 is 16 amino acids. Losses at the gene ends were 1 base for V and 4 bases for J; bases not matched to a gene: 5. Looked up from germline, CDR1 is LGHNA and CDR2 is YSLEER. The DNA of the CDR3 is TGCGCCAGCAGCCAAGGTCTGCGGGGGGGGTACAATGAGCAGTTCTTC. Translation gives CASSQGLRGGYNEQFF.

This CDR3 is CASSGPRTGATEAFF. CDR3 sequence (DNA): TGTGCCAGCAGCGGACCCAGGACAGGGGCCACTGAAGCTTTCTTT. The V call is TRBV9, the J call TRBJ1-1; 9 positions agree with TRBD1. J gave up 4 bases and V 3 bases, and 7 bases lay outside the gene matches. CDR1 is SGDLS and CDR2 is YYNGEE in the germline V gene. The CDR3 has 15 residues.

This clone was seen a few times. The rearrangement uses TRBV10-3 and TRBJ2-1, with D possibly TRBD2 on 5 matching bases. This CDR3 is built from 14 residues. The V gene's germline CDR1 is ENHRY and CDR2 SYGVKD. Trimming stripped 9 bases from V and 0 bases from J, with 12 bases between. CDR3 residues: CAISFGSSYNEQFF. The CDR3 bases are TGTGCCATTAGCTTTGGGAGCTCCTACAATGAGCAGTTCTTC.

The chain employs TRBV28 and TRBJ2-1, with D hard to call. Per the germline V gene, CDR1 is MDHEN and CDR2 is SYDVKM. This CDR3 is built from 15 residues. V lost 3 bases, J lost 5 bases, and 14 bases lay in between. The CDR3 protein is CASSFPGIKNNEQFF. In DNA form, the CDR3 reads TGTGCCAGCAGTTTCCCAGGAATAAAGAACAATGAGCAGTTCTTC.